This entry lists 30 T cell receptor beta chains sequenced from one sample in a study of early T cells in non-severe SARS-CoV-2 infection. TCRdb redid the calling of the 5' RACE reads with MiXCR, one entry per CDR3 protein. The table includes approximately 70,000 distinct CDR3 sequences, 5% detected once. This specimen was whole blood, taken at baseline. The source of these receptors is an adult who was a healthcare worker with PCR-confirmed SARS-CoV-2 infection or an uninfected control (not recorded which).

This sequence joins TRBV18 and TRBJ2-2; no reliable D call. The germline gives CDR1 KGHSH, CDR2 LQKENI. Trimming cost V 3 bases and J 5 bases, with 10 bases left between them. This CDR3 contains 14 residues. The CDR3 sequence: CASSPTQTTGELFF. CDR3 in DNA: TGTGCCAGCTCACCGACTCAGACTACCGGGGAGCTGTTTTTT.

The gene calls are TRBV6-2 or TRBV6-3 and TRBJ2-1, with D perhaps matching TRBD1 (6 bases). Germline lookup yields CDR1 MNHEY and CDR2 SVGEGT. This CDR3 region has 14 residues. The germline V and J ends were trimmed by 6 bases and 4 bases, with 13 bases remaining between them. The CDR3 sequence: CASSSDRSYNEQFF. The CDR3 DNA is TGTGCCAGCAGCTCCGACAGGAGTTACAATGAGCAGTTCTTC.

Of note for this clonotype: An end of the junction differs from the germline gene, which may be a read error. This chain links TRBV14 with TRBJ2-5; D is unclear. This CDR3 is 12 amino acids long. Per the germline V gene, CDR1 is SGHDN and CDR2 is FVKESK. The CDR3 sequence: CASGHVPETQYF. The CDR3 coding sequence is TGTGCCAGCGGCCATGTCCCAGAGACCCAGTACTTC.

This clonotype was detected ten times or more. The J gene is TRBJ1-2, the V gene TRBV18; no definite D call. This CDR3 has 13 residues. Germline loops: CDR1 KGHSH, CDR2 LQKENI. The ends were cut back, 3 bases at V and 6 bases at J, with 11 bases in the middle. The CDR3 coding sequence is TGTGCCAGCTCACCTACTAAAAAGGATGGCTACACCTTC. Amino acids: CASSPTKKDGYTF. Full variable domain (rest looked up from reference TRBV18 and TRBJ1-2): NAGVMQNPRHLVRRRGQEARLRCSPMKGHSHVYWYRQLPEEGLKFMVYLQKENIIDESGMPKERFSAEFPKEGPSILRIQQVVRGDSAAYFCASSPTKKDGYTFGSGTRLTVV.

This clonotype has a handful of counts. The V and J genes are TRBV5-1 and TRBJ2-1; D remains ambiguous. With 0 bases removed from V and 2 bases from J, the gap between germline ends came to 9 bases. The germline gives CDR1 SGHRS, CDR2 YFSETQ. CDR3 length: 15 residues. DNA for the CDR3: TGCGCCAGCAGCTTGGAGGGTTTTACCTACAATGAGCAGTTCTTC. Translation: CASSLEGFTYNEQFF.

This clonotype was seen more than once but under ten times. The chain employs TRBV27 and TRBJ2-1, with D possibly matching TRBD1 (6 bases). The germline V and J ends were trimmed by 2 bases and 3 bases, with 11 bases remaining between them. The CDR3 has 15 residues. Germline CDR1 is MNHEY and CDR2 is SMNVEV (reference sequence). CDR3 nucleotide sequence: TGTGCCAGCAGTTTAACGCAGGGGTACTACAATGAGCAGTTCTTC. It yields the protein CASSLTQGYYNEQFF.

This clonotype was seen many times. The CDR3 region has the DNA TGTGCCAGCAGCTTACCCGGGAGGATCGATGAGCAGTTCTTC. It specifies CASSLPGRIDEQFF. The chain couples TRBV7-2 to TRBJ2-1; TRBD2 aligns across 7 bases. V was clipped by 2 bases and J by 8 bases; unmatched bases: 6. In germline, CDR1 is SGHTA, CDR2 FQGNSA. The CDR3 loop spans 14 amino acids. The variable domain in full, completed from reference TRBV7-2 and TRBJ2-1, reads GAGVSQSPSNKVTEKGKDVELRCDPISGHTALYWYRQSLGQGLEFLIYFQGNSAPDKSGLPSDRFSAERTGGSVSTLTIQRTQQEDSAVYLCASSLPGRIDEQFFGPGTRLTVL.

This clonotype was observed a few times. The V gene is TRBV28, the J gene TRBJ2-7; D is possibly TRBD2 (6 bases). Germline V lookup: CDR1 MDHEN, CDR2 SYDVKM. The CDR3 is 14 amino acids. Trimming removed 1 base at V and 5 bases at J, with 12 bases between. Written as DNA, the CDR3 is TGTGCCAGCAGTTTATCTAGGAGGGGTAACGAGCAGTACTTC. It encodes CASSLSRRGNEQYF.

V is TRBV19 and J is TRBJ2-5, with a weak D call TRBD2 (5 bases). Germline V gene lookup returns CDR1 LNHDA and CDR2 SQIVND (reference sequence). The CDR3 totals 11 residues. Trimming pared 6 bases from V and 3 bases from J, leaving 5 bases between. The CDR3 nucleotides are TGTGCCAGTAGGAGGGAAGAGACCCAGTACTTC. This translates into CASRREETQYF.

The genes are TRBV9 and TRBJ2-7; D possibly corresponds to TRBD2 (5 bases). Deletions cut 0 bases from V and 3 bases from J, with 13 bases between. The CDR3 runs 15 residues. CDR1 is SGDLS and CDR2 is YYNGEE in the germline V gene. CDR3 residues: CASSVEGTGNYEQYF. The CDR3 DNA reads TGTGCCAGCAGCGTAGAAGGAACGGGGAACTACGAGCAGTACTTC.

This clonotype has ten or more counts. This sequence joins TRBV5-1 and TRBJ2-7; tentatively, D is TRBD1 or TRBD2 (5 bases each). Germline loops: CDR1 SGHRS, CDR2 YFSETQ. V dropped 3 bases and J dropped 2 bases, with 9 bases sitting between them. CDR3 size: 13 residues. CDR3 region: CASSWDLTYEQYF. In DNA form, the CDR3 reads TGCGCCAGCAGCTGGGACCTCACCTACGAGCAGTACTTC.

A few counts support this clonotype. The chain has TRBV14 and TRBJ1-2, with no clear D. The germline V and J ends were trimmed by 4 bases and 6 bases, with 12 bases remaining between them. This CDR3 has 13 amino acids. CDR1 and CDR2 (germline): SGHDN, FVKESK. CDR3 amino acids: CASSPTTSHGYTF. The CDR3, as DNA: TGTGCCAGCAGCCCCACAACTTCCCATGGCTACACCTTC.

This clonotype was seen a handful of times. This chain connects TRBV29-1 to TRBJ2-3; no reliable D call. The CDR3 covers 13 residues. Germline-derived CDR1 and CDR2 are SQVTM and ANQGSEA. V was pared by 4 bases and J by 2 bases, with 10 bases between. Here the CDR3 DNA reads TGCAGCGTTGCCCCGACCAACACAGATACGCAGTATTTT. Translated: CSVAPTNTDTQYF.

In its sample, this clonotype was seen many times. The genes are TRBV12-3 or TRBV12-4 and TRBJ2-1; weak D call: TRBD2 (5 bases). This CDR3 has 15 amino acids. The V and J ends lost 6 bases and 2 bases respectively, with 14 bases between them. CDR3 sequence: CASRSIRTPYNEQFF. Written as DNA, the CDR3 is TGTGCCAGCAGATCAATCCGGACTCCCTACAATGAGCAGTTCTTC.

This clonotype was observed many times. CDR3 sequence (DNA): TGTGCCAGCAGCCGAACAGGGGGCGACACTGAAGCTTTCTTT. Amino acids: CASSRTGGDTEAFF. The genes are TRBV7-6 and TRBJ1-1; 9 nucleotides agree with TRBD1. Germline V lookup: CDR1 SGHVS, CDR2 FNYEAQ. This CDR3 spans 14 amino acids. The J segment lost 3 bases and the V segment lost 5 bases, leaving 4 bases of the junction unmatched.

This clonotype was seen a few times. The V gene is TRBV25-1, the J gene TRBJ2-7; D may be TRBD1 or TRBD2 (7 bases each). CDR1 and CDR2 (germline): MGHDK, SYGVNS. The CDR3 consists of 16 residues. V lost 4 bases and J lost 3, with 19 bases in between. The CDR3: CASSASGGAMLYEQYF. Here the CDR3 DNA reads TGTGCCAGCAGTGCCTCAGGGGGGGCGATGCTCTACGAGCAGTACTTC.

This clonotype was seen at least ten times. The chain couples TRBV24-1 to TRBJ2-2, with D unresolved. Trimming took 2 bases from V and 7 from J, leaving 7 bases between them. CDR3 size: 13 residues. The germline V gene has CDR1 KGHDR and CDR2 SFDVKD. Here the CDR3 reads CATSDWGYGELFF. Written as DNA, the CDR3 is TGTGCCACCAGTGATTGGGGATACGGGGAGCTGTTTTTT.

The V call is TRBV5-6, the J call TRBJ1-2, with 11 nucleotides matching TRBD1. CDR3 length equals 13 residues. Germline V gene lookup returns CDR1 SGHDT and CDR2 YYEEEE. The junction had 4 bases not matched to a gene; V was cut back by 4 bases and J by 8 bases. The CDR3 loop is CASSPDRGLGYTF. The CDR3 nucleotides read TGTGCCAGCAGCCCGGACAGGGGGCTAGGCTACACCTTC.

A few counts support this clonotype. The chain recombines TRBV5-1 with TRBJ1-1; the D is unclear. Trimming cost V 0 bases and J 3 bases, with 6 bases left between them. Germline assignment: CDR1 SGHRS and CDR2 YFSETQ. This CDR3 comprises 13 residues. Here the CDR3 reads CASSLGQDTEAFF. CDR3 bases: TGCGCCAGCAGCTTGGGGCAGGACACTGAAGCTTTCTTT.

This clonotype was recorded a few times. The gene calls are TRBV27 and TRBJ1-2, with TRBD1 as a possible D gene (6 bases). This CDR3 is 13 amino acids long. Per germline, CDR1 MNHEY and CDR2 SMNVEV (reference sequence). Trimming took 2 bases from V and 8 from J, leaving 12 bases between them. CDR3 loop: CASSLVSGGGYTF. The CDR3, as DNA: TGTGCCAGCAGTTTAGTCAGCGGGGGCGGCTACACCTTC.

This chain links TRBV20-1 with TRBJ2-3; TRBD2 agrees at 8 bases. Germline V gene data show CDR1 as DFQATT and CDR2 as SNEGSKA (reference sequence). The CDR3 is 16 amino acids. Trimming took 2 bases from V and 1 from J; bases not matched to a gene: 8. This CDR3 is CSARSPAGGRTDTQYF. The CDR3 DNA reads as TGCAGTGCTAGATCCCCGGCGGGAGGCCGCACAGATACGCAGTATTTT.

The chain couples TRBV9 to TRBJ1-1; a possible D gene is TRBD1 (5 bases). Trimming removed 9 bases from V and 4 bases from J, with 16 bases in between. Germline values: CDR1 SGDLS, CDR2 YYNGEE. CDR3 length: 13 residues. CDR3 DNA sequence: TGTGCCACCTCGGGGCCCTTGGGCACTGAAGCTTTCTTT. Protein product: CATSGPLGTEAFF. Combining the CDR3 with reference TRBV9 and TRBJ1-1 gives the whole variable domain DSGVTQTPKHLITATGQRVTLRCSPRSGDLSVYWYQQSLDQGLQFLIQYYNGEERAKGNILERFSAQQFPDLHSELNLSSLELGDSALYFCATSGPLGTEAFFGQGTRLTVV.

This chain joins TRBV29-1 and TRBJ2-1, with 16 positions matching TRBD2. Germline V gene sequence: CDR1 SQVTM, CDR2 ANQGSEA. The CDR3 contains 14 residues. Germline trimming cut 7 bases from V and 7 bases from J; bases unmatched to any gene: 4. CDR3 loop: CSGGTSGRENEQFF. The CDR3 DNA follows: TGCAGCGGCGGGACTAGCGGGAGGGAGAATGAGCAGTTCTTC.

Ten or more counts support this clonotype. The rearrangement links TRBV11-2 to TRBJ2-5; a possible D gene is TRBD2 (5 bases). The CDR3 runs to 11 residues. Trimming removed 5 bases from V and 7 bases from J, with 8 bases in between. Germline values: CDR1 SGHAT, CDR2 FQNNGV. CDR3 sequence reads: CASSPEGTQYF. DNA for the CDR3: TGTGCCAGCAGCCCCGAGGGGACCCAGTACTTC.

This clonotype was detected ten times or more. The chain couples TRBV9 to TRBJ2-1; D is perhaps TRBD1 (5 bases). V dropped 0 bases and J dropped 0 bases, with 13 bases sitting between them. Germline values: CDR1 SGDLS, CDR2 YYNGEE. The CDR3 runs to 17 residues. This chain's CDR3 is CASSVGGSSSSYNEQFF. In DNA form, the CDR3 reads TGTGCCAGCAGCGTAGGGGGCTCCTCGAGCTCCTACAATGAGCAGTTCTTC.

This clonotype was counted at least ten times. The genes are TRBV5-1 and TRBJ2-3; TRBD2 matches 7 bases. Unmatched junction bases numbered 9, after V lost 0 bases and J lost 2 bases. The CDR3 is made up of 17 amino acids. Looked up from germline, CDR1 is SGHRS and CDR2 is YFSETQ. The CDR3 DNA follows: TGCGCCAGCAGCTTGGAAGGTCACAGCGGGACCACAGATACGCAGTATTTT. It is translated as CASSLEGHSGTTDTQYF.

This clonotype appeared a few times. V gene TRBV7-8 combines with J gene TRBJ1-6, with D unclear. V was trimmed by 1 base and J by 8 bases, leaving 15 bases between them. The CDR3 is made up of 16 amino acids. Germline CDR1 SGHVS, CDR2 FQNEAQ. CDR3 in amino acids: CASSLGAVMNYSPLHF. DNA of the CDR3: TGTGCCAGCAGCTTAGGGGCCGTCATGAATTATTCACCCCTCCACTTT.

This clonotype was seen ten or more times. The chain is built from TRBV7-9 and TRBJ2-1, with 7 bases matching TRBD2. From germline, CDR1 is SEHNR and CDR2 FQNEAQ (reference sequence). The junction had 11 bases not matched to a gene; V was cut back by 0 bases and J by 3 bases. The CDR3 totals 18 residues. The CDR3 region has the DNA TGTGCCAGCAGCTTAGCACTAAGGAAACGGGAGGACTACAATGAGCAGTTCTTC. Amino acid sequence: CASSLALRKREDYNEQFF. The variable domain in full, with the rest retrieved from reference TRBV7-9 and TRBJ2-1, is DTGVSQNPRHKITKRGQNVTFRCDPISEHNRLYWYRQTLGQGPEFLTYFQNEAQLEKSRLLSDRFSAERPKGSFSTLEIQRTEQGDSAMYLCASSLALRKREDYNEQFFGPGTRLTVL.

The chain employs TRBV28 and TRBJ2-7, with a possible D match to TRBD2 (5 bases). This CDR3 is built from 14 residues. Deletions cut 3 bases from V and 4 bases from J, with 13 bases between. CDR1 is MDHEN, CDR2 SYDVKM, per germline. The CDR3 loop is CASSFIGLAYEQYF. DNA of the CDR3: TGTGCCAGCAGTTTTATCGGACTTGCTTACGAGCAGTACTTC.

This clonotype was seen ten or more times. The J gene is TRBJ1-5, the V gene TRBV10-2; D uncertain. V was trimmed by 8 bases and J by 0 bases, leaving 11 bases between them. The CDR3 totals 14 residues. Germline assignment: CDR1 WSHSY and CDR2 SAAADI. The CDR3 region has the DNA TGCGCCAGCTCGAAAGCCTATAGCAATCAGCCCCAGCATTTT. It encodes CASSKAYSNQPQHF.